This T cell receptor beta chain was sequenced in a study of shared clonotypes between healthy human individuals. The table came from immunoSEQ multiplex PCR; TCRdb's copy has only in-frame clones and leaves some out. The sample shows around 2.5 million clones, 93% of them seen only once. The sequenced sample was naive CD4+ T cells from PBMCs. Subset specified: CD45RA+ positively selected. The clonotype originates from a man aged 18-30 years in good health. Some clones in this sample may be carry-over from other donors' samples.

The CDR3 sequence is CASSHYLGTAYNEQFF. CDR3 nucleotide sequence: TGTGCCAGCAGTCACTACCTCGGGACAGCGTACAATGAGCAGTTCTTC. The chain carries TRBV28 and TRBJ2-1; 7 bases align to TRBD1. This CDR3 spans 16 amino acids. In germline, CDR1 is MDHEN, CDR2 SYDVKM. Trimming at V came to 5 bases and at J to 4 bases, leaving 11 bases not matched to a gene.